The 30 T cell receptor beta chains below come from one sample, sequenced in a study of T cell repertoires in cytomegalovirus infection. TCRdb reprocessed the reads via MiXCR and lists one record per CDR3 protein. The sample contains approximately 200,000 distinct CDR3 sequences, roughly 22% of which appear only once. The sample was CD8+ T cells from PBMCs. All receptors come from a human donor in good health (CMV status not recorded). Some clones in this sample may be carry-over from other donors' samples.

The V and J genes are TRBV25-1 and TRBJ1-1; D gene ambiguous. Germline values: CDR1 MGHDK, CDR2 SYGVNS. V lost 5 bases, J lost 1 base, and 8 bases lay in between. The CDR3 is made up of 13 amino acids. The CDR3 loop reads CASSLGENTEAFF. The CDR3 DNA follows: TGTGCCAGCAGTCTTGGGGAGAACACTGAAGCTTTCTTT.

This clonotype appeared many times. This chain uses TRBV27 with TRBJ2-1; 9 bases line up with TRBD1. V gave up 3 bases and J gave up 4 bases; unmatched junction bases: 13. In germline, CDR1 is MNHEY, CDR2 SMNVEV (reference sequence). The length of the CDR3 is 18 residues. CDR3 DNA sequence: TGTGCCAGCAGTTTGGACGGACAGGGGAGCCCCACTTACAATGAGCAGTTCTTC. Translating gives CASSLDGQGSPTYNEQFF.

In the case of this clonotype: A much larger clone sits a single nucleotide away, making a read error possible. V is TRBV11-2 and J is TRBJ1-1; the match to TRBD1 covers 8 bases. Germline lookup yields CDR1 SGHAT and CDR2 FQNNGV. This CDR3 contains 15 residues. CDR3 coding DNA: TGTACCAGCAGCCAAGGGTGGGGACAGGCTTCTGAAGCTTTCTTT. Its translation is CTSSQGWGQASEAFF.

CDR3 nucleotide sequence: TGTGCCAGCAGCCCTACAGGGAACGATGAAGCTTTCTTT. Translating gives CASSPTGNDEAFF. The gene calls are TRBV7-1 and TRBJ1-1; D is possibly TRBD1 (6 bases). TRBV7-1 is treated as an ORF (open reading frame) with a function not yet certain. The CDR3 extends over 13 amino acids. V was cut by 5 bases and J by 7 bases, with 14 bases left in between.

This clonotype was found many times. The chain carries TRBV7-8 and TRBJ1-2; 9 nucleotides line up with TRBD1. The CDR3 extends over 17 amino acids. Germline assignment: CDR1 SGHVS and CDR2 FQNEAQ. V lost 5 bases and J lost 0; bases outside the gene matches: 10. CDR3 coding DNA: TGTGCCAGCAGCCAGTACGGGACAGGGTTTACTAACTATGGCTACACCTTC. It specifies CASSQYGTGFTNYGYTF.

This chain uses TRBV4-1 with TRBJ2-7; D may be TRBD1 (6 bases). This CDR3 has 13 residues. Per the germline V gene, CDR1 is MGHRA and CDR2 is YSYEKL. Trimming stripped 0 bases from V and 9 bases from J, with 12 bases between. The CDR3 sequence is CASSQEWGTLQYF. The CDR3 nucleotides read TGCGCCAGCAGCCAAGAGTGGGGGACATTGCAGTACTTC.

The rearrangement joins TRBV29-1 to TRBJ2-3, with D tentatively TRBD1 (8 bases). Deletions cut 1 base from V and 4 bases from J, with 21 bases between. This CDR3 is built from 17 residues. Germline values: CDR1 SQVTM, CDR2 ANQGSEA. CDR3 in amino acids: CSVEAPLQGGSPDTQYF. The CDR3 region has the DNA TGCAGCGTTGAAGCGCCCCTACAGGGGGGGAGCCCAGATACGCAGTATTTT.

The chain combines TRBV20-1 with TRBJ1-6; TRBD1 is a possible D gene (6 bases). The CDR3 runs 16 residues. V gave up 0 bases and J gave up 0 bases, with 9 bases separating them. Per the germline V gene, CDR1 is DFQATT and CDR2 is SNEGSKA (reference sequence). The CDR3 region has the DNA TGCAGTGCTAGAGAAAACAGGGACTCCTATAATTCACCCCTCCACTTT. As protein: CSARENRDSYNSPLHF.

V and J are TRBV12-3 or TRBV12-4 and TRBJ2-4; D unclear. This CDR3 region has 16 residues. The ends were cut back, 4 bases at V and 5 bases at J, with 18 bases in the middle. The CDR3 DNA is TGTGCCAGCAGTTCGGCCCCCCCCCAATCAGAAAACATTCAGTACTTC. Translating gives CASSSAPPQSENIQYF.

This clonotype was seen at least ten times. The chain joins TRBV7-8 to TRBJ1-1, with D unclear. Germline V CDR1 and CDR2: SGHVS, FQNEAQ. This CDR3 has 14 residues. Trimming cost V 0 bases and J 4 bases, with 9 bases left between them. CDR3 sequence (DNA): TGTGCCAGCAGCTTAGCGGGCCGGGCCACTGAAGCTTTCTTT. Residues: CASSLAGRATEAFF. The full variable domain, completed using reference TRBV7-8 and TRBJ1-1, is GAGVSQSPRYKVAKRGQDVALRCDPISGHVSLFWYQQALGQGPEFLTYFQNEAQLDKSGLPSDRFFAERPEGSVSTLKIQRTQQEDSAVYLCASSLAGRATEAFFGQGTRLTVV.

This clonotype appeared a few times. The chain has TRBV20-1 and TRBJ1-5; no definite D call. The V and J ends lost 6 bases and 10 bases respectively, with 13 bases between them. Germline lookup yields CDR1 DFQATT and CDR2 SNEGSKA (reference sequence). The CDR3 has 11 residues. CDR3 sequence: CSAKGLGPQHF. DNA for the CDR3: TGCAGTGCCAAGGGCCTCGGACCCCAGCATTTT.

This clonotype was recorded many times. The genes are TRBV15 and TRBJ1-2; D is undetermined. Germline V gives CDR1 LNHNV, CDR2 YYDKDF (reference sequence). CDR3 length: 14 residues. V lost 5 bases to trimming and J lost 2 bases, with 12 bases between them. CDR3 amino acids: CATSDPGVNYGYTF. The DNA for the CDR3 is TGTGCCACCAGCGACCCCGGGGTAAACTATGGCTACACCTTC.

The sample holds many counts of this clonotype. The rearrangement joins TRBV7-8 to TRBJ1-1; TRBD1 might be the D (6 bases). The CDR3 spans 15 residues. Trimming removed 5 bases at V and 8 bases at J, with 21 bases between. The germline V gene has CDR1 SGHVS and CDR2 FQNEAQ. The CDR3 DNA reads TGTGCCAGCAGCCCCTGGGGACAATTGAACAGAGAAGCTTTCTTT. Residues: CASSPWGQLNREAFF.

This clonotype came up a few times. This chain connects TRBV28 to TRBJ1-4; D is uncertain. The CDR3 length is 13 residues. Germline-derived CDR1 and CDR2 are MDHEN and SYDVKM. The V end lost 4 bases, the J end lost 8 bases, and 11 bases lay between the germline ends. The CDR3 region has the DNA TGTGCCAGCAGTTGGACGGGTGGAGAAAAACTGTTTTTT. Translated: CASSWTGGEKLFF.

V and J are TRBV20-1 and TRBJ2-1; D uncertain. CDR1 DFQATT and CDR2 SNEGSKA come from the germline V gene (reference sequence). The ends were cut back, 3 bases at V and 0 bases at J, with 6 bases in the middle. The CDR3 totals 13 residues. DNA for the CDR3: TGCAGTGCTAGCGAAAACTCCTACAATGAGCAGTTCTTC. Translation gives CSASENSYNEQFF.

This clonotype has just a few counts. The chain carries TRBV5-4 and TRBJ2-7; D perhaps matches TRBD2 (5 bases). The germline V gene has CDR1 SGHNT and CDR2 YYREEE (reference sequence). The CDR3 runs 13 residues. Trimming took off 4 bases at V and 3 bases at J, with 11 bases between the two ends. The CDR3 nucleotides read TGTGCCAGCAGCCCGGAGGCCCACTACGAGCAGTACTTC. Translated, it gives CASSPEAHYEQYF.

The V and J genes are TRBV19 and TRBJ1-1, with D maybe TRBD1 (5 bases). CDR1 is LNHDA and CDR2 is SQIVND in the germline V gene (reference sequence). V shed 5 bases and J shed 1 base, with 17 bases lying between them. The CDR3 has 16 residues. The CDR3 loop is CASSPLFIGANTEAFF. CDR3 nucleotides: TGTGCCAGTAGTCCCCTCTTTATAGGGGCGAACACTGAAGCTTTCTTT.

This clonotype was counted at least ten times. This chain connects TRBV6-1 to TRBJ2-7, with 7 positions matching TRBD1. V dropped 8 bases and J dropped 3; count of bases not matched to a gene: 16. CDR1 MNHNS and CDR2 SASEGT come from the germline V gene. The CDR3 sequence is 16 residues long. As DNA, the CDR3 is TGTGCCAGCTCCCGAGGGACAGCTATTTTTGACTACGAGCAGTACTTC. Amino acid sequence: CASSRGTAIFDYEQYF.

A few counts support this clonotype. This chain uses TRBV7-8 with TRBJ1-1; maybe TRBD1 (5 bases). Germline V CDR1 and CDR2: SGHVS, FQNEAQ. The length of the CDR3 is 17 residues. V lost 0 bases, J lost 2 bases, and 16 bases lay in between. The CDR3 region has the DNA TGTGCCAGCAGCTTAGCAGGCCGCCGGGGGGGAAACACTGAAGCTTTCTTT. This encodes CASSLAGRRGGNTEAFF.

The sample holds a few counts of this clonotype. The rearrangement links TRBV20-1 to TRBJ2-1; tentative D call: TRBD2 (7 bases). Germline CDR1 is DFQATT and CDR2 is SNEGSKA (reference sequence). The CDR3 is 15 amino acids. Deletions cut 5 bases from V and 3 bases from J, with 17 bases between. Here the CDR3 DNA reads TGCAGTGCTGACCAAGCGGGGACAAACTACAATGAGCAGTTCTTC. Translated, it gives CSADQAGTNYNEQFF.

This clonotype has more than one count but fewer than ten. This chain joins TRBV7-6 and TRBJ1-1, with 7 bases aligning to TRBD1. The CDR3 spans 15 residues. Per the germline V gene, CDR1 is SGHVS and CDR2 is FNYEAQ. Trimming removed 4 bases from V and 4 bases from J; junction bases left unmatched: 9. The DNA for the CDR3 is TGTGCCAGCAGCTCCGGGCAGGGGGGGGGCACTGAAGCTTTCTTT. It translates to CASSSGQGGGTEAFF. Based on the CDR3 plus reference TRBV7-6 and TRBJ1-1, the full variable domain is GAGVSQSPRYKVTKRGQDVALRCDPISGHVSLYWYRQALGQGPEFLTYFNYEAQQDKSGLPNDRFSAERPEGSISTLTIQRTEQRDSAMYRCASSSGQGGGTEAFFGQGTRLTVV.

There are many counts of this clonotype. This chain connects TRBV28 to TRBJ2-1; the D is unclear. Trimming pared 3 bases from V and 0 bases from J, leaving 6 bases between. The CDR3 totals 14 residues. Germline loops: CDR1 MDHEN, CDR2 SYDVKM. The CDR3 region has the DNA TGTGCCAGCAGTTTTGGGTTCTCCTACAATGAGCAGTTCTTC. Translated, it gives CASSFGFSYNEQFF. Variable domain in full (rest from reference TRBV28 and TRBJ2-1): DVKVTQSSRYLVKRTGEKVFLECVQDMDHENMFWYRQDPGLGLRLIYFSYDVKMKEKGDIPEGYSVSREKKERFSLILESASTNQTSMYLCASSFGFSYNEQFFGPGTRLTVL.

This clonotype was seen many times. DNA for the CDR3: TGTGCCAGCAGCTCATGGACAGTGTCTAACACTGAAGCTTTCTTT. It translates to CASSSWTVSNTEAFF. This chain connects TRBV11-2 to TRBJ1-1; D possibly corresponds to TRBD1 (6 bases). This CDR3 region has 15 residues. The germline V gene encodes CDR1 SGHAT and CDR2 FQNNGV. Trimming pared 4 bases from V and 2 bases from J, leaving 14 bases between.

This clonotype was counted at least ten times. CDR3 coding DNA: TGTGCCAGCAGCGCCACCGAAAACACTGAAGCTTTCTTT. It codes for CASSATENTEAFF. The chain has TRBV7-9 and TRBJ1-1, with D unresolved. The CDR3 totals 13 residues. The germline gives CDR1 SEHNR, CDR2 FQNEAQ (reference sequence). The germline V and J ends were trimmed by 5 bases and 2 bases, with 9 bases remaining between them.

This clonotype was counted ten times or more. CDR3 sequence: CASSFPRDTVTDTQYF. The CDR3 nucleotides read TGTGCCAGCAGCTTCCCCCGGGACACCGTCACAGATACGCAGTATTTT. This chain uses TRBV7-2 with TRBJ2-3, with a tentative D call TRBD1 (6 bases). The CDR3 covers 16 residues. Germline V gene lookup returns CDR1 SGHTA and CDR2 FQGNSA. Trimming cost V 3 bases and J 2 bases, with 15 bases left between them.

In the case of this clonotype: Possible read error: a much larger clone is one base away. The chain combines TRBV29-1 with TRBJ2-1; 8 bases map to TRBD2. The CDR3 is 14 residues long. CDR1 is SQVTM and CDR2 is ANQGSEA in the germline V gene. Germline trimming cut 5 bases from V and 7 bases from J; bases unmatched to any gene: 10. Here the CDR3 DNA reads TGCAGCGTTTCCGGGGGGGCCTTCGGGAATGAGCAGTTCTTC. Translated, it gives CSVSGGAFGNEQFF.

CDR3 loop: CASSLFGGDYEKLFF. The CDR3 coding sequence is TGTGCCAGCAGTTTGTTTGGGGGCGACTATGAAAAACTGTTTTTT. V usage is TRBV28 and J usage is TRBJ1-4, with TRBD1 as a possible D gene (6 bases). The CDR3 is 15 residues long. Germline V gene sequence: CDR1 MDHEN, CDR2 SYDVKM. V shed 3 bases and J shed 6 bases, with 14 bases lying between them.

Details on this clonotype: One base away lies a much larger clone, so this may be a sequencing read error. The rearrangement links TRBV20-1 to TRBJ2-1, with 7 bases lining up with TRBD1. Germline-derived CDR1 and CDR2 are DFQATT and SNEGSKA (reference sequence). The CDR3 has 13 residues. Trimming took 7 bases from V and 0 from J; bases not matched to a gene: 3. The CDR3 DNA is TGCAGTGTGAGGGGGCTCTCCTACAATGAGCAGTTCTTC. Translated: CSVRGLSYNEQFF.

This chain's CDR3 is CASRKLTGADNQPQHF. The CDR3 DNA reads as TGTGCCAGCAGGAAACTCACGGGGGCCGACAATCAGCCCCAGCATTTT. The V and J genes are TRBV6-2 or TRBV6-3 and TRBJ1-5, with a possible D match to TRBD1 (6 bases). V shed 6 bases and J shed 3 bases, with 18 bases lying between them. The CDR3 is 16 amino acids. Germline V gene lookup returns CDR1 MNHEY and CDR2 SVGEGT.

This clonotype was seen repeatedly, ten times or more. The chain joins TRBV7-2 to TRBJ2-2; D is undetermined. V was shortened by 5 bases and J by 5 bases, with 12 bases between the two germline ends. CDR1 is SGHTA, CDR2 FQGNSA, per germline. The CDR3 runs to 14 residues. The CDR3 nucleotides are TGTGCCAGCAGCCACGATCTCGCGACCGGGGAGCTGTTTTTT. This gives the protein CASSHDLATGELFF. Full variable domain (outside the CDR3, taken from reference TRBV7-2 and TRBJ2-2): GAGVSQSPSNKVTEKGKDVELRCDPISGHTALYWYRQSLGQGLEFLIYFQGNSAPDKSGLPSDRFSAERTGGSVSTLTIQRTQQEDSAVYLCASSHDLATGELFFGEGSRLTVL.